The rows below give T cell receptor beta chains drawn from one sample of a study of early T cells in non-severe SARS-CoV-2 infection. TCRdb used MiXCR to reprocess the 5' RACE reads, holding one entry per CDR3 protein. The sample holds about 100,000 distinct CDR3 sequences, around 14% seen once. The sequencing input was whole blood. These receptors were taken from an adult who was a healthcare worker with PCR-confirmed SARS-CoV-2 infection or an uninfected control (not recorded which). CDR3s include the opening cysteine and the closing phenylalanine or tryptophan. A D gene is named only where the DNA matches it firmly. Only some rows state a clone size, as once, few, many or a class for expanded clones.

d_call j_call clone_size v_call cdr3_nt cdr3_aa
NA TRBJ1-6 NA TRBV6-5 TGTGCCAGCTCCCAAAGGGGGGTTTCCTATAATTCACCCCTCCACTTT CASSQRGVSYNSPLHF
NA TRBJ2-3 many TRBV5-1 TGCGCCAGCAGCTTGGATGGTAGCACAGATACGCAGTATTTT CASSLDGSTDTQYF
NA TRBJ2-7 NA TRBV20-1 TGCAGTGCTAGAGATTGGGGGGCCTCCTACGAGCAGTACTTC CSARDWGASYEQYF
NA TRBJ2-5 many TRBV12-2 TGTGCAAGCCTTAATACAGGGAGACAAGAGACCCAGTACTTC CASLNTGRQETQYF
TRBD2 TRBJ2-3 many TRBV4-2 TGTGCCAGCAGCCAAGACTGGCGGGGGGGAACAGATACGCAGTATTTT CASSQDWRGGTDTQYF
TRBD2 TRBJ2-5 NA TRBV5-1 TGCGCCAGCAGCTTCCGGCGACTAGCGGAGCAAGAGACCCAGTACTTC CASSFRRLAEQETQYF
NA TRBJ1-4 NA TRBV5-1 TGCGCCAGCATCCGGGGGGGGCCGGTAGCCCGCCCTAATGAAAAACTGTTTTTT CASIRGGPVARPNEKLFF
NA TRBJ2-1 many TRBV20-1 TGCAGTGCTAACCCCTATATATCGGAGCAGTTCTTC CSANPYISEQFF
NA TRBJ1-3 few TRBV5-5 TGTGCGAGTCAGGATAACTCTGGAAACACCATATATTTT CASQDNSGNTIYF
NA TRBJ2-3 NA TRBV5-1 TGCGCCAGCAGCTTGGCTCCGTCCGGTGCAGATACGCAGTATTTT CASSLAPSGADTQYF
NA TRBJ2-7 many TRBV28 TGTGCCAGCAGTCCATTAGATTGGCCCTACGAGCAGTACTTC CASSPLDWPYEQYF
NA TRBJ2-7 many TRBV2 TGTGCCAGCAGTGACAGCTCCTACGAGCAGTACTTC CASSDSSYEQYF
NA TRBJ2-1 NA TRBV12-3/TRBV12-4 TGTGCCAGCAGCCCCGCCGGTGAGCAGTTCTTC CASSPAGEQFF
TRBD2 TRBJ2-1 many TRBV10-2 TGCGCCAGCAGTTCTGGCGGGGGGGCCAATGAGCAGTTCTTC CASSSGGGANEQFF
NA TRBJ1-3 many TRBV6-1 TGTGCCAGCAGCCTCCACAGGGTCTCTGGAAACACCATATATTTT CASSLHRVSGNTIYF
NA TRBJ1-1 few TRBV5-1 TGCGCCACCAGCTCGGGTAGGCAGAGGAACACTGAAGCTTTCTTT CATSSGRQRNTEAFF
NA TRBJ2-3 many TRBV12-3/TRBV12-4 TGTGCCAGCACTCAGACTAGTCTTGGCACAGATACGCAGTATTTT CASTQTSLGTDTQYF
NA TRBJ2-3 NA TRBV18 TGTGTCAGCTCACCACCAACCCGACTAGGGGTGCAGTATTTT CVSSPPTRLGVQYF
TRBD1 TRBJ2-6 NA TRBV7-3 TGTGCCAGCAGCTCTAGGGGACAGGGGGCCTCTGGGGCCAACGTCCTGACTTTC CASSSRGQGASGANVLTF
TRBD2 TRBJ2-7 few TRBV28 TGTGCCAGCAGGATCCAAAGCGGGGCTAGCTCCTACGAGCAGTACTTC CASRIQSGASSYEQYF
NA TRBJ2-1 few TRBV6-2/TRBV6-3 TGTGCCAGCAGACTGCTAGCTAGTTTCTACAATGAGCAGTTCTTC CASRLLASFYNEQFF
NA TRBJ1-2 many TRBV29-1 TGCAGCGTTGTGGTTCTGGGAAACGGCTACACCTTC CSVVVLGNGYTF